These 13 T cell receptor beta chains share one sample of origin, sequenced in a study of cytomegalovirus exposure and HLA in healthy donors. The PCR ran on 60 Vbeta and 13 Jbeta primers. Data came from immunoSEQ multiplex PCR; TCRdb stores just in-frame clones and leaves some out. The data contain 150,000 or so clones, around 80% of them singletons. Material: PBMCs. The receptors were gathered from a woman in her forties or fifties in good health and CMV-seropositive.

This clone was seen more than once but under ten times. The V call is TRBV2, the J call TRBJ1-3; 10 bases line up with TRBD1. The CDR3 is 15 residues long. The V segment lost 8 bases and the J segment 0 bases; nucleotides outside the gene matches: 4. CDR1 and CDR2 (germline): SNHLY, FYNNEI. In DNA, the CDR3 is TGTGCCAGCGGGACAGGGGCTCTCTCTGGAAACACCATATATTTT. As protein: CASGTGALSGNTIYF.

The chain has TRBV5-1 and TRBJ2-7; a weak D match, TRBD2 (6 bases). The germline gives CDR1 SGHRS, CDR2 YFSETQ. The CDR3 length is 13 residues. Trimming pared 1 base from V and 6 bases from J, leaving 11 bases between. The CDR3 DNA sequence: TGCGCCAGCAGCTTGATGACAGCGGGCGAGCAGTACTTC. Its translation: CASSLMTAGEQYF.

The CDR3 is CASRRQGLDEQFF. DNA of the CDR3: TGTGCCAGCAGGAGACAGGGTTTGGATGAGCAGTTCTTC. The chain joins TRBV2 to TRBJ2-1; 7 bases align to TRBD1. The V segment lost 6 bases and the J segment 8 bases; nucleotides outside the gene matches: 7. Germline V gene data show CDR1 as SNHLY and CDR2 as FYNNEI. This CDR3 spans 13 amino acids.

This rearrangement joins TRBV7-9 to TRBJ2-1, with 7 bases lining up with TRBD2. Germline CDR1 SEHNR, CDR2 FQNEAQ (reference sequence). With V trimmed by 11 bases and J by 4 bases, 11 bases remained unmatched. This CDR3 comprises 14 residues. The CDR3: CAVRWGGVYNEQFF. The CDR3 DNA reads TGTGCCGTAAGATGGGGGGGAGTTTACAATGAGCAGTTCTTC.

Note on this clone: Other DNA variants within this sample encode the same CDR3. The V and J genes are TRBV18 and TRBJ2-2, with a tentative D call TRBD2 (5 bases). Trimming removed 6 bases at V and 2 bases at J, with 7 bases between. The germline CDR1 and CDR2 sequences are KGHSH and LQKENI. The CDR3 consists of 13 residues. Here the CDR3 DNA reads TGTGCCAGCTCGGCGGGTAACACCGGGGAGCTGTTTTTT. Translation gives CASSAGNTGELFF.

This sequence joins TRBV11-2 and TRBJ1-5, with D possibly matching TRBD1 (6 bases). V was pared by 5 bases and J by 7 bases, with 12 bases between. This CDR3 has 13 amino acids. Looked up from germline, CDR1 is SGHAT and CDR2 is FQNNGV. The CDR3 here is CASSQGGVQPQHF. The CDR3 bases are TGTGCCAGCAGCCAAGGGGGAGTCCAGCCCCAGCATTTT.

To note about this clone: This CDR3 is also generated by other DNA sequences in the sample. This chain connects TRBV7-2 to TRBJ1-6; D gene uncertain. The length of the CDR3 is 16 residues. Germline lookup yields CDR1 SGHTA and CDR2 FQGNSA. Trimming shortened V by 1 base and J by 0 bases, and 7 bases separated the two germline ends. As DNA, the CDR3 is TGTGCCAGCAGCTTAGGCGGGAGCTCCTATAATTCACCCCTCCACTTT. Residues: CASSLGGSSYNSPLHF.

Points on this clone: At the DNA level, this CDR3 is encoded by other sequences in the same sample as well. This chain connects TRBV2 to TRBJ2-3; 14 bases fit TRBD2. The trim removed 5 bases at V and 3 bases at J, leaving 1 base unmatched. CDR1 is SNHLY, CDR2 FYNNEI, per germline. The length of the CDR3 is 15 residues. CDR3 sequence (DNA): TGTGCCAGCAGTCGACTAGCGGGAGGGACAGATACGCAGTATTTT. This sequence encodes CASSRLAGGTDTQYF.

This clone has a handful of counts. The V call is TRBV2, the J call TRBJ1-2, with D maybe TRBD1 (5 bases). V lost 9 bases to trimming and J lost 0 bases, with 11 bases between them. This CDR3 contains 13 residues. Germline V CDR1 and CDR2: SNHLY, FYNNEI. The CDR3 DNA sequence: TGTGCCAGACTACAGGCATCTAACTATGGCTACACCTTC. It codes for CARLQASNYGYTF.

V and J are TRBV30 and TRBJ2-7; TRBD1 agrees at 7 bases. This CDR3 spans 13 amino acids. V lost 4 bases to trimming and J lost 2 bases; unmatched junction nucleotides: 5. CDR1 is GTSNPN, CDR2 SVGIG, per germline (reference sequence). The CDR3 loop reads CAWTAGTAYEQYF. The CDR3 DNA follows: TGTGCCTGGACTGCCGGGACAGCCTACGAGCAGTACTTC.

The chain carries TRBV20-1 and TRBJ1-1, with 8 bases lining up with TRBD1. The length of the CDR3 is 11 residues. The junction had 3 bases not matched to a gene; V was cut back by 3 bases and J by 9 bases. In germline, CDR1 is DFQATT, CDR2 SNEGSKA (reference sequence). The CDR3 DNA is TGCAGTGCTAGCAGGGGGCAGAAAGCTTTCTTT. Its translation is CSASRGQKAFF.

The rearrangement uses TRBV21-1 and TRBJ1-2. TRBV21-1 represents a pseudogene. This CDR3 has 13 residues. CDR3 sequence reads: CASREECGYGYTF. The CDR3 DNA is TGTGCCAGCAGAGAAGAGTGTGGCTATGGCTACACCTTC.

The V gene is TRBV11-2, the J gene TRBJ1-5; no firm D call. CDR1 is SGHAT and CDR2 is FQNNGV in the germline V gene. The CDR3 length is 13 residues. V was trimmed by 0 bases and J by 3 bases, leaving 3 bases between them. The CDR3 DNA reads as TGTGCCAGCAGCTTAGAGTACAATCAGCCCCAGCATTTT. Amino acids: CASSLEYNQPQHF.